Following are 11 T cell receptor beta chains from one sample sequenced in a study of shared clonotypes between healthy human individuals. The assay was immunoSEQ multiplex PCR, and TCRdb's table has in-frame clones only and misses some. The sample records some 2 million clones, over 85% being singletons. Cells designated naive CD8 were CD45RO-negative and were positively selected for CCR7, with terminally differentiated effector memory CD45RA+ cells excluded. The specimen was naive CD8+ T cells sorted from blood. The receptors stem from a man younger than 35 in good health.

With regard to this clone: The same CDR3 is also encoded by other DNA sequences in this sample. This chain uses TRBV18 with TRBJ2-7, with 8 positions matching TRBD2. In germline, CDR1 is KGHSH, CDR2 LQKENI. This CDR3 spans 13 amino acids. V trimming: 3 bases; J trimming: 3 bases; junction bases outside the gene matches: 1. CDR3 DNA sequence: TGTGCCAGCTCACCCGGGACTAGCTACGAGCAGTACTTC. This encodes CASSPGTSYEQYF. The full variable domain, rest sourced from reference TRBV18 and TRBJ2-7, is NAGVMQNPRHLVRRRGQEARLRCSPMKGHSHVYWYRQLPEEGLKFMVYLQKENIIDESGMPKERFSAEFPKEGPSILRIQQVVRGDSAAYFCASSPGTSYEQYFGPGTRLTVT.

This clone was detected a few times. This sequence joins TRBV4-1 and TRBJ1-1, with D unclear. V was pared by 4 bases and J by 1 base, with 10 bases between. CDR1 and CDR2 from the germline V gene are MGHRA and YSYEKL. The CDR3 runs 14 residues. CDR3 bases: TGCGCCAGCAGCCTCGCGATCGGGAACACTGAAGCTTTCTTT. This codes for CASSLAIGNTEAFF.

V and J are TRBV7-9 and TRBJ2-1; D perhaps matches TRBD2 (5 bases). This CDR3 spans 13 amino acids. V shed 5 bases and J shed 6 bases, with 11 bases lying between them. Germline V gene lookup returns CDR1 SEHNR and CDR2 FQNEAQ (reference sequence). CDR3 sequence reads: CASSPGLSNEQFF. The CDR3 DNA follows: TGTGCCAGCAGCCCAGGACTCAGCAATGAGCAGTTCTTC.

The rearrangement links TRBV27 to TRBJ2-7, with 9 bases lining up with TRBD1. V gave up 2 bases and J gave up 2 bases; unmatched junction bases: 4. The germline V gene has CDR1 MNHEY and CDR2 SMNVEV (reference sequence). The CDR3 is 15 amino acids. The CDR3 nucleotides read TGTGCCAGCAGTTTACAGGGACAGGGCCCCTACGAGCAGTACTTC. Its translation is CASSLQGQGPYEQYF.

The chain has TRBV5-8 and TRBJ1-5, with D uncertain. The germline V gene encodes CDR1 SGHTS and CDR2 YDEGEE. CDR3 length: 16 amino acids. The V end was cut by 0 bases, the J end by 1 base, with 11 bases between. For the CDR3, the DNA is TGTGCCAGCAGCTTGGCCGGTCTTTTGAGCAATCAGCCCCAGCATTTT. Translated, it gives CASSLAGLLSNQPQHF.

The chain carries TRBV2 and TRBJ2-7; TRBD2 aligns across 7 bases. The V segment lost 11 bases and the J segment 1 base; nucleotides outside the gene matches: 8. The germline gives CDR1 SNHLY, CDR2 FYNNEI. This CDR3 has 13 residues. For the CDR3, the DNA is TGTGCCGGAATGGGAGCGGGGTCCTACGAGCAGTACTTC. Amino acids: CAGMGAGSYEQYF. Full variable domain (missing parts from reference TRBV2 and TRBJ2-7): EPEVTQTPSHQVTQMGQEVILRCVPISNHLYFYWYRQILGQKVEFLVSFYNNEISEKSEIFDDQFSVERPDGSNFTLKIRSTKLEDSAMYFCAGMGAGSYEQYFGPGTRLTVT.

This rearrangement joins TRBV29-1 to TRBJ1-2; 7 bases fit TRBD1. V was clipped by 6 bases and J by 6 bases; unmatched bases: 19. The CDR3 is made up of 16 amino acids. The germline gives CDR1 SQVTM, CDR2 ANQGSEA. The chain's CDR3 is CSVQLDRSHGRDGYTF. The DNA for the CDR3 is TGCAGCGTCCAGTTGGACAGGAGCCACGGACGGGATGGCTACACCTTC.

The V and J genes are TRBV2 and TRBJ1-2; D may be TRBD1 (5 bases). Looked up from germline, CDR1 is SNHLY and CDR2 is FYNNEI. CDR3 length: 13 amino acids. V lost 8 bases and J lost 3, with 13 bases in between. The CDR3 sequence: CASAGHTYYGYTF. The CDR3, as DNA: TGTGCCAGCGCTGGACATACCTACTATGGCTACACCTTC.

The chain employs TRBV27 and TRBJ1-5; no reliable D call. This CDR3 has 14 residues. The germline V and J ends were trimmed by 5 bases and 7 bases, with 15 bases remaining between them. The germline CDR1 and CDR2 sequences are MNHEY and SMNVEV (reference sequence). CDR3 residues: CASSNAELGQPQHF. The DNA for the CDR3 is TGTGCCAGCAGTAACGCGGAGCTGGGGCAGCCCCAGCATTTT.

The chain uses TRBV10-3 and TRBJ2-7; D remains unclear. V was cut by 0 bases and J by 3 bases, with 6 bases left in between. Germline CDR1 and CDR2: ENHRY and SYGVKD. The CDR3 is 13 amino acids. CDR3 region: CAISESPLYEQYF. Written as DNA, the CDR3 is TGTGCCATCAGTGAGTCACCCCTCTACGAGCAGTACTTC.

The chain recombines TRBV28 with TRBJ2-7, with a tentative D call TRBD1 (6 bases). The CDR3 totals 14 residues. V shed 0 bases and J shed 5 bases, with 11 bases lying between them. Germline CDR1 MDHEN, CDR2 SYDVKM. CDR3 sequence reads: CASSLWGAQNEQYF. Written as DNA, the CDR3 is TGTGCCAGCAGTTTATGGGGGGCTCAGAACGAGCAGTACTTC.